Below, 3 T cell receptor beta chains from the same sample are listed, as sequenced in a study of radiation and T cells in renal cell carcinoma. Time point noted: blood 4 weeks post-SBRT, at nephrectomy. Treatment noted: 15 Gy SBRT to primary tumor, nephrectomy 4 weeks later. The assay was immunoSEQ multiplex PCR, and TCRdb's table has in-frame clones only and misses some. The sample includes fewer than 200,000 clones, 88% seen only once; the top ten take approximately 10%. The starting material was blood, obtained from a patient whose treatment included radiotherapy and nephrectomy. Every receptor here comes from a woman aged 50 to 60 with renal cell carcinoma.

This clone was detected a few times. The genes are TRBV7-9 and TRBJ1-5; TRBD1 matches at 7 bases. Per the germline V gene, CDR1 is SEHNR and CDR2 is FQNEAQ (reference sequence). The CDR3 is 14 amino acids. V dropped 5 bases and J dropped 0; count of bases not matched to a gene: 1. CDR3 in amino acids: CASSGQDSNQPQHF. The CDR3 nucleotides are TGTGCCAGCAGCGGACAGGATAGCAATCAGCCCCAGCATTTT.

V gene TRBV2 combines with J gene TRBJ1-6, with a possible D match to TRBD1 (5 bases). The V end was cut by 6 bases, the J end by 7 bases, with 10 bases between. The germline CDR1 and CDR2 sequences are SNHLY and FYNNEI. The CDR3 spans 13 residues. This CDR3 is CASRGDGNSPLHF. Here the CDR3 DNA reads TGTGCCAGCAGAGGGGACGGGAATTCACCCCTCCACTTT.

V is TRBV28 and J is TRBJ2-2; D ambiguous. The CDR3 extends over 13 amino acids. Germline lookup yields CDR1 MDHEN and CDR2 SYDVKM. Trimming cost V 9 bases and J 5 bases, with 13 bases left between them. CDR3 in amino acids: CASIGRSTGELFF. CDR3 sequence (DNA): TGTGCCAGTATTGGACGGTCGACCGGGGAGCTGTTTTTT.